Below are 29 T cell receptor beta chains sequenced from a single sample in a study of cytotoxic CD8 clonotypes in ibrutinib-treated CLL. The method was immunoSEQ multiplex PCR; TCRdb's version includes in-frame clones alone and lacks a portion of them. The sample contains about 140,000 clones, approximately 80% of which appear only once. This sample comprised PBMCs, obtained after 12 months of ibrutinib treatment. These receptors were taken from a human donor with chronic lymphocytic leukemia.

The genes are TRBV19 and TRBJ2-7; no definite D call. CDR1 and CDR2 from the germline V gene are LNHDA and SQIVND (reference sequence). V lost 3 bases, J lost 4 bases, and 10 bases lay in between. The CDR3 consists of 13 residues. The CDR3 loop is CASSMGIAYEQYF. The CDR3 DNA sequence: TGTGCCAGTAGTATGGGCATTGCTTACGAGCAGTACTTC.

The chain joins TRBV28 to TRBJ1-1; D not certain. Trimming stripped 8 bases from V and 6 bases from J, with 13 bases between. Per germline, CDR1 MDHEN and CDR2 SYDVKM. CDR3 length equals 12 residues. The CDR3 spells CASRGTLAEAFF. DNA of the CDR3: TGTGCCAGCCGGGGTACGTTGGCTGAAGCTTTCTTT.

This sequence joins TRBV11-3 and TRBJ2-6, with D hard to call. With 0 bases removed from V and 4 bases from J, the gap between germline ends came to 4 bases. Looked up from germline, CDR1 is SGHNT and CDR2 is YENEEA. The CDR3 spans 14 residues. DNA for the CDR3: TGTGCCAGCAGCTTAGACCTGGGGGCCAACGTCCTGACTTTC. Translating it yields CASSLDLGANVLTF. The variable domain in full, completed from reference TRBV11-3 and TRBJ2-6, reads EAGVVQSPRYKIIEKKQPVAFWCNPISGHNTLYWYLQNLGQGPELLIRYENEEAVDDSQLPKDRFSAERLKGVDSTLKIQPAELGDSAVYLCASSLDLGANVLTFGAGSRLTVL.

V usage is TRBV30 and J usage is TRBJ2-3; D unresolved. The CDR3 runs to 13 residues. Germline values: CDR1 GTSNPN, CDR2 SVGIG (reference sequence). V lost 3 bases to trimming and J lost 4 bases, with 11 bases between them. The CDR3 DNA sequence: TGTGCCTGGAGCCCCTTGGGGTCAGATACGCAGTATTTT. Its protein product is CAWSPLGSDTQYF.

This clone has just a few counts. The chain carries TRBV30 and TRBJ1-1, with no clear D. Germline values: CDR1 GTSNPN, CDR2 SVGIG (reference sequence). Trimming left V 6 bases short and J 4 bases short, with 12 bases between. The CDR3 has 12 residues. The chain's CDR3 is CACAWGGTEAFF. The DNA of the CDR3 is TGTGCCTGTGCTTGGGGAGGCACTGAAGCTTTCTTT.

The chain has TRBV28 and TRBJ2-5; 9 bases are shared with TRBD2. CDR1 MDHEN and CDR2 SYDVKM come from the germline V gene. Trimming removed 8 bases from V and 5 bases from J; junction bases left unmatched: 6. The CDR3 consists of 13 residues. Here the CDR3 reads CASLAGVRETQYF. Here the CDR3 DNA reads TGTGCCAGCTTAGCGGGAGTTAGGGAGACCCAGTACTTC.

J is TRBJ2-3 and V is TRBV7-3, with D perhaps assigned TRBD1 or TRBD2 (5 bases each). CDR3 length: 15 residues. The V gene lost 1 base and the J gene lost 2 bases, with 10 bases spanning the gap. Germline CDR1 is SGHTA and CDR2 is FQGTGA. The CDR3 region is CASSLNPGHTDTQYF. CDR3 nucleotide sequence: TGTGCCAGCAGCTTAAATCCGGGGCACACAGATACGCAGTATTTT.

V gene TRBV28 combines with J gene TRBJ1-1; D gene uncertain. CDR1 is MDHEN, CDR2 SYDVKM, per germline. The CDR3 extends over 16 amino acids. V was cut by 3 bases and J by 1 base, with 15 bases left in between. The DNA for the CDR3 is TGTGCCAGCAGTTTTTTCATGCCTAGCCCGAACACTGAAGCTTTCTTT. Its protein product is CASSFFMPSPNTEAFF.

The rearrangement joins TRBV6-1 to TRBJ1-4; no clear D. Trimming took off 1 base at V and 0 bases at J, with 6 bases between the two ends. CDR3 length: 15 residues. From germline, CDR1 is MNHNS and CDR2 SASEGT. The CDR3 is CASSEGTTTNEKLFF. CDR3 coding DNA: TGTGCCAGCAGTGAAGGGACCACAACTAATGAAAAACTGTTTTTT.

The V call is TRBV6-5, the J call TRBJ2-7; D may be TRBD2 (5 bases). This CDR3 is 14 amino acids long. The V gene's germline CDR1 is MNHEY and CDR2 SVGAGI. Trimming took off 4 bases at V and 3 bases at J, with 13 bases between the two ends. CDR3 coding DNA: TGTGCCAGCAGTTCCGGGAACGGGTACTACGAGCAGTACTTC. It yields the protein CASSSGNGYYEQYF.

This chain connects TRBV6-6 to TRBJ2-1; 10 positions match TRBD2. CDR3 length: 16 amino acids. The V gene's germline CDR1 is MNHNY and CDR2 SVGAGI (reference sequence). J lost 7 bases, V lost 0 bases, and 6 bases had no gene match. CDR3 in amino acids: CASSYSASGGANEQFF. DNA of the CDR3: TGTGCCAGCAGTTACTCCGCTAGCGGGGGAGCGAATGAGCAGTTCTTC.

The V and J genes are TRBV6-5 and TRBJ1-1; TRBD1 matches 7 bases. Unmatched junction bases numbered 8, after V lost 8 bases and J lost 5 bases. Per the germline V gene, CDR1 is MNHEY and CDR2 is SVGAGI. The CDR3 is 13 residues long. In DNA, the CDR3 is TGTGCCAGCCTGATAGGGGGCGGGACTGAAGCTTTCTTT. Protein sequence: CASLIGGGTEAFF.

The V gene is TRBV19, the J gene TRBJ2-7; D is ambiguous. The germline gives CDR1 LNHDA, CDR2 SQIVND (reference sequence). The CDR3 runs 13 residues. V was clipped by 6 bases and J by 0 bases, with 9 bases between them. The CDR3 DNA sequence: TGTGCCAGTAGCTCTACAGACTCCTACGAGCAGTACTTC. As protein: CASSSTDSYEQYF. Together with reference TRBV19 and TRBJ2-7, the CDR3 gives the full variable domain: DGGITQSPKYLFRKEGQNVTLSCEQNLNHDAMYWYRQDPGQGLRLIYYSQIVNDFQKGDIAEGYSVSREKKESFPLTVTSAQKNPTAFYLCASSSTDSYEQYFGPGTRLTVT.

V usage is TRBV19 and J usage is TRBJ2-5; D not certain. CDR1 is LNHDA and CDR2 is SQIVND in the germline V gene (reference sequence). The CDR3 consists of 13 residues. V lost 5 bases and J lost 2, with 9 bases in between. Written as DNA, the CDR3 is TGTGCCAGTAGTTGGGGAACTCAAGAGACCCAGTACTTC. Its protein is CASSWGTQETQYF.

The chain combines TRBV29-1 with TRBJ1-6; TRBD1 is a possible D gene (5 bases). Deletions cut 5 bases from V and 4 bases from J, with 9 bases between. The length of the CDR3 is 13 residues. CDR1 is SQVTM and CDR2 is ANQGSEA in the germline V gene. The DNA for the CDR3 is TGCAGCGTTCGGGGGACGTATAATTCACCCCTCCACTTT. As protein: CSVRGTYNSPLHF.

The table lists this clone with a few counts. The chain uses TRBV7-2 and TRBJ1-5; 9 bases match TRBD1. The CDR3 covers 15 residues. The germline V gene has CDR1 SGHTA and CDR2 FQGNSA. The V and J ends lost 5 bases and 6 bases, in that order; junction bases with no gene match: 8. The DNA for the CDR3 is TGTGCCAGCAGCGCGGGACAGGGCATCGGTCAGCCCCAGCATTTT. It translates to CASSAGQGIGQPQHF.

This chain links TRBV18 with TRBJ1-1; no clear D. The germline gives CDR1 KGHSH, CDR2 LQKENI. The ends were cut back, 2 bases at V and 5 bases at J, with 9 bases in the middle. The CDR3 is 13 residues long. The CDR3 protein is CASSPGLSTEAFF. In nucleotides, the CDR3 is TGTGCCAGCTCACCAGGGTTGAGTACTGAAGCTTTCTTT.

The rearrangement links TRBV5-6 to TRBJ1-2; D call uncertain. Germline V gene data show CDR1 as SGHDT and CDR2 as YYEEEE. This CDR3 has 12 residues. Trimming removed 3 bases from V and 2 bases from J, with 5 bases in between. The CDR3: CASSWENYGYTF. For the CDR3, the DNA is TGTGCCAGCAGCTGGGAGAACTATGGCTACACCTTC.

The chain couples TRBV7-6 to TRBJ2-5; 12 bases fit TRBD1. The germline gives CDR1 SGHVS, CDR2 FNYEAQ. V was pared by 5 bases and J by 7 bases, with 11 bases of the junction left unmatched. CDR3 length: 16 residues. The CDR3 DNA reads TGTGCCAGCAGCCCCGAGTGGGGACAGGGGGCCGGGACCCAGTACTTC. This gives the protein CASSPEWGQGAGTQYF.

This clone came up once. The genes are TRBV20-1 and TRBJ2-7, with D hard to call. CDR1 and CDR2 (germline): DFQATT, SNEGSKA (reference sequence). Trimming stripped 6 bases from V and 3 bases from J, with 9 bases between. The CDR3 covers 11 residues. CDR3 region: CSATPVYEQYF. The CDR3 DNA reads TGCAGTGCGACTCCGGTCTACGAGCAGTACTTC.

The count of this clone is one. The chain recombines TRBV14 with TRBJ2-4, with D possibly matching TRBD1 (7 bases). Deletions cut 4 bases from V and 1 base from J, with 11 bases between. The germline CDR1 and CDR2 sequences are SGHDN and FVKESK. This CDR3 has 15 amino acids. DNA of the CDR3: TGTGCCAGCAGCCCCAGGGGGGCGGCCAAAAACATTCAGTACTTC. This gives the protein CASSPRGAAKNIQYF.

The chain links TRBV2 to TRBJ2-7; D unresolved. The CDR3 extends over 11 amino acids. The germline V gene has CDR1 SNHLY and CDR2 FYNNEI. Trimming took 3 bases from V and 6 from J, leaving 6 bases between them. The CDR3 nucleotides are TGTGCCAGCAGTGAGGCAGGCGAGCAGTACTTC. Translated: CASSEAGEQYF.

The chain is built from TRBV4-1 and TRBJ2-2; D is unresolved. The CDR3 spans 16 residues. The V end was cut by 1 base, the J end by 1 base, with 10 bases between. The germline V gene has CDR1 MGHRA and CDR2 YSYEKL. CDR3 loop: CASSQAPFGNTGELFF. For the CDR3, the DNA is TGCGCCAGCAGCCAAGCTCCGTTCGGGAACACCGGGGAGCTGTTTTTT.

J is TRBJ1-1 and V is TRBV6-5; D is uncertain. V was pared by 0 bases and J by 1 base, with 6 bases between. Looked up from germline, CDR1 is MNHEY and CDR2 is SVGAGI. The CDR3 is 14 amino acids. Here the CDR3 reads CASSYSGSNTEAFF. CDR3 sequence (DNA): TGTGCCAGCAGTTACTCGGGGTCGAACACTGAAGCTTTCTTT.

CDR3 coding DNA: TGTGCCAGCAGCGTGGGGGGCGGATGGTCCTACAATGAGCAGTTCTTC. Protein: CASSVGGGWSYNEQFF. The chain links TRBV9 to TRBJ2-1; D is possibly TRBD1 or TRBD2 (6 bases each). The CDR3 contains 16 residues. V was clipped by 2 bases and J by 1 base, with 13 bases between them. Germline V CDR1 and CDR2: SGDLS, YYNGEE.

The chain uses TRBV2 and TRBJ1-6; D ambiguous. V lost 5 bases to trimming and J lost 12 bases, with 8 bases between them. Germline values: CDR1 SNHLY, CDR2 FYNNEI. CDR3 length: 11 residues. CDR3 protein: CASSSAGPLHF. Written as DNA, the CDR3 is TGTGCCAGCAGTTCAGCCGGACCCCTCCACTTT.

The rearrangement uses TRBV5-6 and TRBJ1-1, with D possibly TRBD1 on 5 matching bases. The CDR3 has 14 residues. V was shortened by 5 bases and J by 4 bases, with 15 bases between the two germline ends. Germline V gene data show CDR1 as SGHDT and CDR2 as YYEEEE. The CDR3 is CASRERGASTEAFF. The CDR3 region has the DNA TGTGCCAGCAGGGAGCGAGGGGCGAGCACTGAAGCTTTCTTT.

V gene TRBV30 combines with J gene TRBJ2-3; D is uncertain. CDR1 and CDR2 from the germline V gene are GTSNPN and SVGIG (reference sequence). Trimming took 4 bases from V and 4 from J, leaving 18 bases between them. The CDR3 contains 15 residues. In DNA form, the CDR3 reads TGTGCCTGGATGGGTGCCGCCTTCAGAGCAGATACGCAGTATTTT. Protein product: CAWMGAAFRADTQYF. The full variable domain, in which reference TRBV30 and TRBJ2-3 provide the parts outside the CDR3, is SQTIHQWPATLVQPVGSPLSLECTVEGTSNPNLYWYRQAAGRGLQLLFYSVGIGQISSEVPQNLSASRPQDRQFILSSKKLLLSDSGFYLCAWMGAAFRADTQYFGPGTRLTVL.

A few counts support this clone. The rearrangement links TRBV6-5 to TRBJ2-1; TRBD1 aligns across 7 bases. The CDR3 is 13 amino acids. Unmatched junction bases numbered 3, after V lost 6 bases and J lost 4 bases. Germline-derived CDR1 and CDR2 are MNHEY and SVGAGI. CDR3 nucleotide sequence: TGTGCCAGCAGCCAGGGACAGTACAATGAGCAGTTCTTC. Translation: CASSQGQYNEQFF.